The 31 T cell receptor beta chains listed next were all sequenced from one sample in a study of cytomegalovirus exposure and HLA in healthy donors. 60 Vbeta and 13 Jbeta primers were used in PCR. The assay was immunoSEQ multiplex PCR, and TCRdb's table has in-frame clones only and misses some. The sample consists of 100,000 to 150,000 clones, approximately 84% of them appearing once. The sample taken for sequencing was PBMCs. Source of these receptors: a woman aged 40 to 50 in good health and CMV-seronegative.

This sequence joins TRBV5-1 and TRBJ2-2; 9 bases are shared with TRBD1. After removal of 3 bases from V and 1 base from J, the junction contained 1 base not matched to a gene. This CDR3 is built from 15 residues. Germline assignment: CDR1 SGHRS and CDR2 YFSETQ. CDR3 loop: CASSSGQGNTGELFF. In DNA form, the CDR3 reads TGCGCCAGCAGCTCGGGACAGGGGAACACCGGGGAGCTGTTTTTT. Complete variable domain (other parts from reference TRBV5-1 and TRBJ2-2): KAGVTQTPRYLIKTRGQQVTLSCSPISGHRSVSWYQQTPGQGLQFLFEYFSETQRNKGNFPGRFSGRQFSNSRSEMNVSTLELGDSALYLCASSSGQGNTGELFFGEGSRLTVL.

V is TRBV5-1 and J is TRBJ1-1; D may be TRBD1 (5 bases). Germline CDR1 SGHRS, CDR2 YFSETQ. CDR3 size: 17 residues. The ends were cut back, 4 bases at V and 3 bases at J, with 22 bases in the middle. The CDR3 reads CASSGGAGRVSDTEAFF. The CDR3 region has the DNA TGCGCCAGCAGCGGCGGGGCAGGGCGGGTATCGGACACTGAAGCTTTCTTT.

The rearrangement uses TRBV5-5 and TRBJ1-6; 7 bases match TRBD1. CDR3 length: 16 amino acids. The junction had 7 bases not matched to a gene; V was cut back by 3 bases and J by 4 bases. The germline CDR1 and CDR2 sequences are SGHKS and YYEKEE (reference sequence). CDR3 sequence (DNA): TGTGCCAGCAGCTCCCCGGGACAGAGATATAATTCACCCCTCCACTTT. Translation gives CASSSPGQRYNSPLHF.

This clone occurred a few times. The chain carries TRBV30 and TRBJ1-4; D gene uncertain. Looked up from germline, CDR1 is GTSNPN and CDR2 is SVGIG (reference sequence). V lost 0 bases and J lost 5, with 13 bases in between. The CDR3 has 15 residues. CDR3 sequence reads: CAWSVPSGRNEKLFF. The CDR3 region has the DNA TGTGCCTGGAGTGTACCGTCGGGGAGAAATGAAAAACTGTTTTTT.

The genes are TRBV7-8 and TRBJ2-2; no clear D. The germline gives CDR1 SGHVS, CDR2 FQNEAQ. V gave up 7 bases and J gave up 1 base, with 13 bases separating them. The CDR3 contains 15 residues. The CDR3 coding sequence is TGTGCCAGCACCCCTAGAGACGGGAACACCGGGGAGCTGTTTTTT. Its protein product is CASTPRDGNTGELFF.

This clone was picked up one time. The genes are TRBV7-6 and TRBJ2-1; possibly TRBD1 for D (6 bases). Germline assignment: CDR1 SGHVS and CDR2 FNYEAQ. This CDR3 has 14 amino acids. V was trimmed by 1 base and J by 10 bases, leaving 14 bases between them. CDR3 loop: CASSLEQGRGEQFF. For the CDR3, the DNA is TGTGCCAGCAGCTTAGAACAGGGTAGAGGCGAGCAGTTCTTC.

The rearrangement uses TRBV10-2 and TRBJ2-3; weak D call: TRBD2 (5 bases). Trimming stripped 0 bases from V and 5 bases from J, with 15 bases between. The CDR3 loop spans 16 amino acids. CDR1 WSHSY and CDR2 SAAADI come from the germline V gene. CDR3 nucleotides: TGCGCCAGCAGTGAGTCTATGGGAGAGGCAAAAGATACGCAGTATTTT. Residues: CASSESMGEAKDTQYF.

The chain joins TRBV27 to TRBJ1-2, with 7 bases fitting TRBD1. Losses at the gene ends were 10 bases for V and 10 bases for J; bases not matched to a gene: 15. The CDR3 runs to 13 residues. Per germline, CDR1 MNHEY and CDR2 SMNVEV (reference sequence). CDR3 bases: TGTGCCACTATGACCGGGACAGCCCATGCCTACACCTTC. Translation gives CATMTGTAHAYTF.

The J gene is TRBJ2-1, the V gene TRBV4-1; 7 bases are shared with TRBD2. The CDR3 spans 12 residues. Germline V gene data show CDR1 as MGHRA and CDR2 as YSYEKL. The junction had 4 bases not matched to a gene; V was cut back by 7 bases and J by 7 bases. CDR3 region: CASISSGNEQFF. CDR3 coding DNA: TGCGCCAGCATATCTAGCGGTAATGAGCAGTTCTTC.

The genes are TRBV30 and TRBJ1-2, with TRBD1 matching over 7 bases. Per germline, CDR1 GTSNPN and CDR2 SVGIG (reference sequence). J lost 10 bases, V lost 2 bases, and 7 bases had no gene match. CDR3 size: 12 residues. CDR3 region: CAWSPDRDPYTF. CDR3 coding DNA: TGTGCCTGGAGTCCAGACAGGGACCCCTACACCTTC. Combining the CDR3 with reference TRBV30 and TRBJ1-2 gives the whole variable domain SQTIHQWPATLVQPVGSPLSLECTVEGTSNPNLYWYRQAAGRGLQLLFYSVGIGQISSEVPQNLSASRPQDRQFILSSKKLLLSDSGFYLCAWSPDRDPYTFGSGTRLTVV.

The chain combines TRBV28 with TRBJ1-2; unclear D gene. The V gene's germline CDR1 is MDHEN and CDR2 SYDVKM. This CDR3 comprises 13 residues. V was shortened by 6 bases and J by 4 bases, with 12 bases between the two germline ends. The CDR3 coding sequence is TGTGCCAGCAGATCAGACACCAGCTATGGCTACACCTTC. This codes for CASRSDTSYGYTF.

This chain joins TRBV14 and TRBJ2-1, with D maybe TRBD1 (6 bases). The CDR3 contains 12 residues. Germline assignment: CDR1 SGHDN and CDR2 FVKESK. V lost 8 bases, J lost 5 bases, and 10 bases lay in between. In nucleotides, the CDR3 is TGTGCCAGCGGGGACACCCACAATGAGCAGTTCTTC. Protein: CASGDTHNEQFF.

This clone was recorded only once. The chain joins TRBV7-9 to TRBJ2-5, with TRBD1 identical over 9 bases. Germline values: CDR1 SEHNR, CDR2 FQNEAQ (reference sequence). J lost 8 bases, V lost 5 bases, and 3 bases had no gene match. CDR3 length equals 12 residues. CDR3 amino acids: CASSRDRATQYF. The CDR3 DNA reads TGTGCCAGCAGCCGGGACAGGGCAACCCAGTACTTC.

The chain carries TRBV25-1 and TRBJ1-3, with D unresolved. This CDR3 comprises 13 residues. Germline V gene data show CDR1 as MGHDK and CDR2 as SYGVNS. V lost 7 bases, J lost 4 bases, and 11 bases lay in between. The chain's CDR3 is CASMFAGGNTIYF. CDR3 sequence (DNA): TGTGCCAGCATGTTTGCAGGAGGAAACACCATATATTTT.

CDR3 DNA sequence: TGTGCCAGCAGCGCCTCCCCGAGCGTTCAAGAGACCCAGTACTTC. This gives the protein CASSASPSVQETQYF. J is TRBJ2-5 and V is TRBV9, with D hard to call. CDR3 length: 15 amino acids. Germline assignment: CDR1 SGDLS and CDR2 YYNGEE. Trimming took off 3 bases at V and 2 bases at J, with 14 bases between the two ends.

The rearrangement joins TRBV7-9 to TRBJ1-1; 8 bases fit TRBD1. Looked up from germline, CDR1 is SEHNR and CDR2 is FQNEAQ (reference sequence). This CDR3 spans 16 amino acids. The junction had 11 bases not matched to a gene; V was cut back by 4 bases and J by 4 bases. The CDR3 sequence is CASSSTFLDRGTEAFF. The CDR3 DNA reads TGTGCCAGCAGCTCTACTTTCCTCGACAGGGGCACTGAAGCTTTCTTT.

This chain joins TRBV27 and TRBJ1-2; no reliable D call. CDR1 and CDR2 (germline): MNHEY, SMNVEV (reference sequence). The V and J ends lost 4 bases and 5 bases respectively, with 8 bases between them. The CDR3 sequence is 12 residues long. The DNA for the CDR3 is TGTGCCAGCAGTTCAACTGGTTATGGCTACACCTTC. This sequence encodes CASSSTGYGYTF.

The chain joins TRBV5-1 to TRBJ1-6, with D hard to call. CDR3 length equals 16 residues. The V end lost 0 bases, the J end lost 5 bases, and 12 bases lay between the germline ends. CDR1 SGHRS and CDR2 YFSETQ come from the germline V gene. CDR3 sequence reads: CASSLVGELDNSPLHF. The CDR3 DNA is TGCGCCAGCAGCTTGGTGGGAGAACTTGATAATTCACCCCTCCACTTT.

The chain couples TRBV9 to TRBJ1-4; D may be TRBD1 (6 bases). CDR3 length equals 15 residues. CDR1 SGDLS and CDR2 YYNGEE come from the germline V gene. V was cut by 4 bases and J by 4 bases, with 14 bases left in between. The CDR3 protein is CASSLTGQYNEKLFF. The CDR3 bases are TGTGCCAGCAGCCTTACCGGACAGTATAATGAAAAACTGTTTTTT. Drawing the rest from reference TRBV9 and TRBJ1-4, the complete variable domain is DSGVTQTPKHLITATGQRVTLRCSPRSGDLSVYWYQQSLDQGLQFLIQYYNGEERAKGNILERFSAQQFPDLHSELNLSSLELGDSALYFCASSLTGQYNEKLFFGSGTQLSVL.

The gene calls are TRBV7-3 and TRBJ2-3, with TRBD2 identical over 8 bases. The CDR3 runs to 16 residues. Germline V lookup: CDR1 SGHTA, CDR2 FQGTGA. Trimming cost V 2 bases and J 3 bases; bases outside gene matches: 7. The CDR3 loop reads CASSLQPGGRTDTQYF. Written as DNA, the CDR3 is TGTGCCAGCAGCTTACAACCGGGAGGGCGGACAGATACGCAGTATTTT.

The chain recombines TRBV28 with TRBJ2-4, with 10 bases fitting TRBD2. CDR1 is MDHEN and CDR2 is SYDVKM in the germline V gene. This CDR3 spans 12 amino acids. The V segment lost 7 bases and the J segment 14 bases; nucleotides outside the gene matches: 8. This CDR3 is CASNLTLAGKYF. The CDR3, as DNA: TGTGCCAGCAATCTAACACTAGCGGGAAAGTACTTC. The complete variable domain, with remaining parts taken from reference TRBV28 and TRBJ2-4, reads DVKVTQSSRYLVKRTGEKVFLECVQDMDHENMFWYRQDPGLGLRLIYFSYDVKMKEKGDIPEGYSVSREKKERFSLILESASTNQTSMYLCASNLTLAGKYFGAGTRLSVL.

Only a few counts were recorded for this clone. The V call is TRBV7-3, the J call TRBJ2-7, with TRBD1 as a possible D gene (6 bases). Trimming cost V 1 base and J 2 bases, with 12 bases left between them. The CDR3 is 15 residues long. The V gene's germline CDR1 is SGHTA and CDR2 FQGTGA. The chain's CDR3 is CASSLMRTETYEQYF. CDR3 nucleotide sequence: TGTGCCAGCAGCTTAATGCGGACAGAGACCTACGAGCAGTACTTC.

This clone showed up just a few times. The CDR3 reads CALQQGLAYGYTF. Written as DNA, the CDR3 is TGTGCCTTGCAACAGGGATTGGCCTATGGCTACACCTTC. The chain has TRBV30 and TRBJ1-2; tentative D call: TRBD1 (6 bases). The CDR3 covers 13 residues. The germline CDR1 and CDR2 sequences are GTSNPN and SVGIG (reference sequence). V shed 7 bases and J shed 4 bases, with 16 bases lying between them.

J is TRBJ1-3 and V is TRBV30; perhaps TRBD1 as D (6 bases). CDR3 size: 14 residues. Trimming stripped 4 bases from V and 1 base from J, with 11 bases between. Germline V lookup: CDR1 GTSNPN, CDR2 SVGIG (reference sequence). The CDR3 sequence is CAWTQTGSGNTIYF. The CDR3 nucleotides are TGTGCCTGGACCCAAACAGGGTCTGGAAACACCATATATTTT.

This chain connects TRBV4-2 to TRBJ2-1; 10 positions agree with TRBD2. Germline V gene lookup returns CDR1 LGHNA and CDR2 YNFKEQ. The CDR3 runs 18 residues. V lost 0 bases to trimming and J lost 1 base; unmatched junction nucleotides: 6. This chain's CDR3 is CASSQDLAGVGSYNEQFF. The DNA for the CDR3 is TGTGCCAGCAGCCAAGATCTAGCGGGAGTAGGATCCTACAATGAGCAGTTCTTC.

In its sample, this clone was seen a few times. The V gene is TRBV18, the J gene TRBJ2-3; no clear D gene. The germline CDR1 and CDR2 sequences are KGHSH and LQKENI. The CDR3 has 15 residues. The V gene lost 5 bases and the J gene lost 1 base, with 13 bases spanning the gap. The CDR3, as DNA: TGTGCCAGCTCATGGAAGGAGCCGGGCACAGATACGCAGTATTTT. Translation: CASSWKEPGTDTQYF.

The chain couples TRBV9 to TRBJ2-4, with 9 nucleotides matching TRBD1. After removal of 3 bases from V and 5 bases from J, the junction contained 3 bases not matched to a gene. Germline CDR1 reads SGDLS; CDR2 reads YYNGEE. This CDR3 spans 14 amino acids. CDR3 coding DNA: TGTGCCAGCAGCGAGGGGACAGGGCAAAACATTCAGTACTTC. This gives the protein CASSEGTGQNIQYF.

The CDR3 loop is CASTTIRKPSGNTEAFF. The CDR3 bases are TGTGCCAGCACCACTATTCGAAAACCAAGCGGGAACACTGAAGCTTTCTTT. The chain couples TRBV6-7 to TRBJ1-1; no clear D gene. TRBV6-7 is given ORF status, its function remaining uncertain. This CDR3 spans 17 amino acids. V lost 7 bases and J lost 1, with 22 bases in between.

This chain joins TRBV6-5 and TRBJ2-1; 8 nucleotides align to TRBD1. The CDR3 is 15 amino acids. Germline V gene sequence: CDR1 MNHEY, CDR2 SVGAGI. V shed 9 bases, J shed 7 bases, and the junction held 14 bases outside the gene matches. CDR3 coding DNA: TGTGCCAGTACCTACGGGCAGGGGGCGCGGAATGAGCAGTTCTTC. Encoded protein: CASTYGQGARNEQFF.

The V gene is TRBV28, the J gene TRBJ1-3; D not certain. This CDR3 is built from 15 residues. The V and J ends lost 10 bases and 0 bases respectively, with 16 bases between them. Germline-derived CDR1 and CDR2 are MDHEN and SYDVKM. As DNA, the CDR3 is TGTGCCACATCCCCATCGCAGGTCTCTGGAAACACCATATATTTT. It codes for CATSPSQVSGNTIYF.

The CDR3 here is CASSLDREGSTQYF. CDR3 bases: TGTGCCAGCTCGCTAGACCGGGAGGGCAGTACCCAGTACTTC. The chain links TRBV18 to TRBJ2-5; 8 nucleotides align to TRBD2. Germline V gene lookup returns CDR1 KGHSH and CDR2 LQKENI. The CDR3 runs 14 residues. With V trimmed by 6 bases and J by 8 bases, 11 bases remained unmatched.